The 6 T cell receptor beta chains in this list originate from one sample, sequenced in a study of CD8+CD57+ T cells in acquired aplastic anemia. The use of genomic DNA as template underpinned the TCR beta VDJ and CDR3 profiling. TCRdb re-called the reads through MiXCR, storing one row per CDR3 protein. This sample yields about 200,000 distinct CDR3 sequences, of which 34% are seen a single time; 0.9% to 1.2% belongs to the top ten. The sample taken for sequencing was sorted CD4+, CD8+, or CD8+CD57+ T cells (not recorded which) from PBMCs. These receptors were obtained from a human donor in good health, serving as a control.

In the case of this clonotype: This may come from a read error, since a much larger clone is one base off. The genes are TRBV6-4 and TRBJ1-1, with D perhaps TRBD1 (5 bases). The germline CDR1 and CDR2 sequences are MRHNA and SNTAGT. The CDR3 totals 14 residues. Here the CDR3 DNA reads TGTGCCAGCGGTGACGGCAGGGCATACACTGAAGCTTTCTTT. Translation: CASGDGRAYTEAFF.

This clonotype was found many times. Here the CDR3 DNA reads TGTGCCATCAGTGATCGGGACAGAAATTCACCCCTCCACTTT. Amino acids: CAISDRDRNSPLHF. The rearrangement uses TRBV10-3 and TRBJ1-6, with 7 bases that match TRBD1. CDR1 ENHRY and CDR2 SYGVKD come from the germline V gene. The CDR3 totals 14 residues. With V trimmed by 3 bases and J by 7 bases, 3 bases remained unmatched.

The chain carries TRBV2 and TRBJ2-7, with D unresolved. CDR1 and CDR2 from the germline V gene are SNHLY and FYNNEI. The CDR3 length is 11 residues. V was pared by 7 bases and J by 4 bases, with 8 bases between. CDR3 loop: CASTEFYEQYF. DNA of the CDR3: TGTGCCAGCACCGAATTTTACGAGCAGTACTTC.

The chain has TRBV7-9 and TRBJ1-2; D is undetermined. Per germline, CDR1 SEHNR and CDR2 FQNEAQ (reference sequence). Trimming shortened V by 5 bases and J by 7 bases, and 14 bases separated the two germline ends. The CDR3 sequence is 13 residues long. CDR3 nucleotides: TGTGCCAGCAGCCCGCAGGAAGGCAGTGGCTACACCTTC. Protein sequence: CASSPQEGSGYTF.

This clonotype was observed at least ten times. This chain links TRBV19 with TRBJ1-4, with D unclear. Trimming shortened V by 5 bases and J by 5 bases, and 21 bases separated the two germline ends. CDR1 is LNHDA, CDR2 SQIVND, per germline (reference sequence). The CDR3 totals 17 residues. DNA of the CDR3: TGTGCCAGTAGTGTGGTAGGGTCAAGTACGAAAAATGAAAAACTGTTTTTT. The encoded protein is CASSVVGSSTKNEKLFF.

The chain combines TRBV6-2 or TRBV6-3 with TRBJ2-3; 9 positions match TRBD2. The CDR3 covers 16 residues. Germline trimming cut 0 bases from V and 4 bases from J; bases unmatched to any gene: 5. Germline lookup yields CDR1 MNHEY and CDR2 SVGEGT. Written as DNA, the CDR3 is TGTGCCAGCAGTTACTCGGCGGGAGGGCCCGCAGATACGCAGTATTTT. Protein: CASSYSAGGPADTQYF.